These T cell receptor beta chains were read from a single sample in a study of read filtering for tumor transcriptome and immune sequencing. TCRdb reanalysed the reads using MiXCR and keeps one entry per CDR3 protein. Among tens of thousands of distinct CDR3 sequences listed, around 21% were seen once. Sequenced sample: a population of CD138-negative cells sorted from bone marrow. The receptor source for this set is a donor aged 40 or over with multiple myeloma. CDR3s include the opening cysteine and the closing phenylalanine or tryptophan. The order of the fields is J gene, V gene, CDR3 length, D gene, clone size, CDR3 protein, CDR3 DNA. The D gene is left open where the match is weak. Clone sizes are given selectively: once, few, many, or a class where the clone is expanded.

>TRBJ2-3|TRBV7-9|16|-|many
CASSPPGSSEGNTQYF
TGTGCCAGCAGCCCCCCCGGATCGAGCGAGGGGAATACGCAGTATTTT
>TRBJ2-7|TRBV29-1|11|-|once
CSVGTVYGQYF
TGCAGCGTTGGGACAGTTTACGGGCAGTACTTC
>TRBJ2-5|TRBV7-2|14|TRBD1|many
CASSPTGGKETQYF
TGTGCCAGCAGCCCGACAGGGGGGAAAGAGACCCAGTACTTC
>TRBJ2-2|TRBV7-6|13|-|medium-sized
CASSLPAGGELFF
TGTGCCAGCAGCTTACCAGCCGGGGGGGAGCTGTTTTTT
>TRBJ2-7|TRBV15|14|TRBD1|many
CATSRVQGAVEQYF
TGTGCCACCAGCAGAGTTCAGGGGGCGGTCGAGCAGTACTTC
>TRBJ2-7|TRBV12-3/TRBV12-4|13|TRBD1|many
CASSIQGAYEQYF
TGTGCCAGCAGTATACAGGGGGCCTACGAGCAGTACTTC
>TRBJ1-5|TRBV12-3/TRBV12-4|15|-|-
CASSLGSFRNQPQHF
TGTGCCAGCAGTTTAGGATCATTTCGGAATCAGCCCCAGCATTTT
>TRBJ2-2|TRBV7-6|16|-|-
CASRHGEQTNTGELSF
TGTGCCAGCAGACACGGGGAGCAGACGAACACCGGGGAGCTGTCTTTT
>TRBJ1-2|TRBV30|14|TRBD1|many
CAWSEGQGGYGYTF
TGTGCCTGGAGTGAGGGACAGGGGGGCTATGGCTACACCTTC
>TRBJ2-5|TRBV6-5|15|TRBD2|many
CASRRGLAGAETQYF
TGTGCCAGCAGGAGGGGACTAGCGGGAGCAGAGACCCAGTACTTC
>TRBJ2-7|TRBV28|16|TRBD2|many
CASSLPSGLSSYEQYF
TGTGCCAGCAGTTTACCTAGCGGGTTGAGCTCCTACGAGCAGTACTTC
>TRBJ1-1|TRBV7-9|14|-|-
CASSLRVGHTEAFF
TGTGCCAGCAGCTTAAGGGTGGGGCACACTGAAGCTTTCTTT
>TRBJ2-5|TRBV5-4|12|TRBD2|-
CASSAGGETQYF
TGTGCCAGCAGCGCGGGGGGAGAGACCCAGTACTTC
>TRBJ2-1|TRBV7-9|15|TRBD2|many
CASSLLAGTYNEQFF
TGTGCCAGCAGCTTACTAGCGGGGACATACAATGAGCAGTTCTTC
>TRBJ2-3|TRBV6-5|13|-|many
CASTVPGTDTQYF
TGTGCCAGCACCGTACCCGGCACAGATACGCAGTATTTT
>TRBJ2-5|TRBV20-1|13|-|-
CSATRDQQETQYF
TGCAGTGCTACGCGGGACCAACAAGAGACCCAGTACTTC
>TRBJ2-1|TRBV7-3|16|TRBD2|many
CASSLSAGAAYNEQFF
TGTGCCAGCAGCTTATCAGCGGGAGCGGCCTACAATGAGCAGTTCTTC
>TRBJ2-5|TRBV6-5|11|-|few
CATAVSRTQYF
TGTGCCACAGCGGTATCGAGGACCCAGTACTTC
>TRBJ2-6|TRBV6-6|15|-|many
CASSYAISGANVLTF
TGTGCCAGCAGTTACGCGATCTCTGGGGCCAACGTCCTGACTTTC
>TRBJ2-3|TRBV19|13|-|-
CASAPSVGDTQYF
TGTGCCAGTGCCCCCAGTGTGGGGGATACGCAGTATTTT
>TRBJ1-1|TRBV11-2|13|-|many
CASSLRGGDEAFF
TGTGCCAGCAGCTTAAGGGGCGGGGATGAAGCTTTCTTT
>TRBJ1-5|TRBV16|13|-|-
CASSPGTGRPQHF
TGTGCCAGCAGCCCAGGGACGGGACGGCCCCAGCATTTC
>TRBJ2-1|TRBV20-1|15|TRBD2|many
CSARPTSGRYNEQFF
TGCAGTGCTAGGCCCACTAGCGGGAGGTACAATGAGCAGTTCTTC
>TRBJ2-1|TRBV20-1|14|TRBD2|few
CSAPGLGSYNEQFF
TGCAGTGCCCCGGGACTAGGCTCCTACAATGAGCAGTTCTTC
>TRBJ2-2|TRBV5-1|13|-|many
CASGLTNTGELFF
TGCGCCAGCGGGCTCACCAACACCGGGGAGCTGTTTTTT
>TRBJ1-5|TRBV20-1|14|-|many
CSARLQRGNQPQHF
TGCAGTGCTAGGTTACAGCGGGGCAATCAGCCCCAGCATTTT
>TRBJ2-2|TRBV12-3/TRBV12-4|16|TRBD2|-
CAGSQRRGRVTGELFF
TGTGCCGGGAGTCAGAGGCGAGGGAGGGTGACCGGGGAGCTGTTTTTT
>TRBJ1-1|TRBV6-2/TRBV6-3|15|-|many
CASSFSPGQNTEAFF
TGTGCCAGCAGTTTCAGCCCGGGACAGAACACTGAAGCTTTCTTT
>TRBJ2-2|TRBV11-1|15|TRBD1|many
CASSLGQGVTGELFF
TGTGCCAGCAGCCTGGGACAGGGGGTGACCGGGGAGCTGTTTTTT
>TRBJ2-3|TRBV20-1|15|-|many
CSASFHGRAPDTQYF
TGCAGTGCTAGTTTCCATGGCAGGGCCCCAGATACGCAGTATTTT
>TRBJ2-1|TRBV28|13|TRBD2|many
CASRLAGGYEQLF
TGTGCCAGTCGGCTAGCGGGAGGCTATGAGCAGCTCTTC
>TRBJ1-6|TRBV10-2|14|-|many
CASKGMDYNSPLHF
TGCGCCAGCAAGGGTATGGACTATAATTCACCCCTCCACTTT
>TRBJ2-1|TRBV5-1|13|-|-
CSSSVGGTYEQFF
TGCTCCAGCAGCGTGGGCGGGACCTATGAGCAGTTCTTC
>TRBJ2-6|TRBV20-1|13|-|-
CNAPGSGANILTF
TGCAATGCTCCAGGGTCCGGGGCCAACATCCTGACTTTC
>TRBJ2-1|TRBV20-1|13|-|medium-sized
CSAQRVVGDEQFF
TGCAGTGCGCAAAGAGTTGTTGGTGATGAGCAGTTCTTC
>TRBJ2-4|TRBV12-3/TRBV12-4|14|TRBD2|-
CASSEGGGRNIHYF
TGTGCCAGCAGTGAAGGCGGCGGGAGAAACATTCACTACTTC
>TRBJ1-1|TRBV28|15|-|many
CASTEITGGFTEAFF
TGTGCCAGCACCGAAATCACGGGGGGGTTCACTGAAGCTTTCTTT
>TRBJ2-1|TRBV10-3|15|TRBD2|-
CAISESTLAGVEQFF
TGTGCCATCAGTGAGTCGACTCTGGCGGGGGTTGAGCAGTTCTTC
>TRBJ2-4|TRBV20-1|17|TRBD2|-
CSARDSLAGLAKNIQYF
TGCAGTGCTAGAGATTCGCTAGCGGGGCTAGCCAAAAACATTCAGTACTTC
>TRBJ2-3|TRBV24-1|13|-|many
CATTPGPGGTQYF
TGTGCCACCACACCGGGACCCGGAGGGACGCAGTATTTT